These 32 T cell receptor beta chains were sequenced from one sample in a study of blood T cell repertoires in COVID-19. TCRdb's table, derived via immunoSEQ multiplex PCR, lists solely in-frame clones and lacks some. The sample lists roughly 190,000 clones, roughly 87% occurring once. Material for sequencing was peripheral blood. The receptors were gathered from a man aged 55 to 70 with active or convalescent COVID-19.

The CDR3 is CASSPRGYHYEQYF. DNA of the CDR3: TGTGCCAGCAGCCCGCGGGGATACCATTACGAGCAGTACTTC. The V call is TRBV14, the J call TRBJ2-7, with D perhaps TRBD2 (6 bases). The CDR3 totals 14 residues. Between the trimmed V and J ends, which lost 4 bases and 4 bases, there was a span of 14 bases. Germline assignment: CDR1 SGHDN and CDR2 FVKESK. The full variable domain, with the rest looked up from reference TRBV14 and TRBJ2-7, is EAGVTQFPSHSVIEKGQTVTLRCDPISGHDNLYWYRRVMGKEIKFLLHFVKESKQDESGMPNNRFLAERTGGTYSTLKVQPAELEDSGVYFCASSPRGYHYEQYFGPGTRLTVT.

V is TRBV6-5 and J is TRBJ1-6; D is unclear. Per germline, CDR1 MNHEY and CDR2 SVGAGI. The CDR3 totals 13 residues. With 6 bases removed from V and 7 bases from J, the gap between germline ends came to 10 bases. CDR3 DNA sequence: TGTGCCAGCAGATCCGTTTTGAATTCACCCCTCCACTTT. Amino acids: CASRSVLNSPLHF.

The J gene is TRBJ2-7, the V gene TRBV27; the match to TRBD2 covers 9 bases. Germline values: CDR1 MNHEY, CDR2 SMNVEV (reference sequence). The ends lost 4 bases at V and 3 bases at J; junction bases unmatched: 4. CDR3 length: 14 amino acids. The CDR3 DNA follows: TGTGCCAGCAGTTGGGGACTAGCCGGCTACGAGCAGTACTTC. This sequence encodes CASSWGLAGYEQYF.

The chain employs TRBV14 and TRBJ2-5; D gene uncertain. This CDR3 contains 13 residues. V was trimmed by 4 bases and J by 5 bases, leaving 11 bases between them. The germline V gene has CDR1 SGHDN and CDR2 FVKESK. As DNA, the CDR3 is TGTGCCAGCAGCCGCGCCGTTCGGGAGACCCAGTACTTC. This gives the protein CASSRAVRETQYF.

About this clone itself: At the DNA level, this CDR3 is encoded by other sequences in the same sample as well. The chain is built from TRBV6-5 and TRBJ2-7; 7 nucleotides align to TRBD1. Losses at the gene ends were 5 bases for V and 2 bases for J; bases not matched to a gene: 9. CDR1 and CDR2 from the germline V gene are MNHEY and SVGAGI. This CDR3 spans 15 amino acids. The CDR3 coding sequence is TGTGCCAGCAGTAACAGACAGGGAAGTCCCTACGAGCAGTACTTC. Its translation: CASSNRQGSPYEQYF.

V and J are TRBV12-3 or TRBV12-4 and TRBJ1-2; D unclear. Trimming removed 3 bases from V and 7 bases from J, with 6 bases in between. This CDR3 region has 11 residues. The CDR3 spells CASSFGRGYTF. CDR3 sequence (DNA): TGTGCCAGCAGTTTTGGGCGTGGCTACACCTTC.

This clone came up once. The chain recombines TRBV18 with TRBJ2-3, with 10 positions matching TRBD2. This CDR3 contains 16 residues. Germline V gives CDR1 KGHSH, CDR2 LQKENI. The junction had 9 bases not matched to a gene; V was cut back by 3 bases and J by 6 bases. The CDR3 region has the DNA TGTGCCAGCTCACCGCTAGTTAGCGGGGGGCAGGATACGCAGTATTTT. The encoded protein is CASSPLVSGGQDTQYF. Complete variable domain (other parts from reference TRBV18 and TRBJ2-3): NAGVMQNPRHLVRRRGQEARLRCSPMKGHSHVYWYRQLPEEGLKFMVYLQKENIIDESGMPKERFSAEFPKEGPSILRIQQVVRGDSAAYFCASSPLVSGGQDTQYFGPGTRLTVL.

CDR3 nucleotide sequence: TGTGCCAGTAGTATTAGTCGGACAGTTCAGCCCCAGCATTTT. It codes for CASSISRTVQPQHF. The V call is TRBV19, the J call TRBJ1-5; TRBD1 might be the D (6 bases). Germline CDR1 LNHDA, CDR2 SQIVND (reference sequence). The CDR3 is 14 residues long. V was clipped by 3 bases and J by 6 bases, with 12 bases between them.

The V call is TRBV10-3, the J call TRBJ1-1, with 8 positions matching TRBD1. J was trimmed by 9 bases and V by 2 bases; bases with no gene match: 5. There are 13 residues in the CDR3. Germline V lookup: CDR1 ENHRY, CDR2 SYGVKD. The CDR3 DNA follows: TGTGCCATCAGTGAGGGGAGACAGGGGCAAGCTTTCTTT. It translates to CAISEGRQGQAFF.

This sequence joins TRBV30 and TRBJ2-5; 8 bases map to TRBD1. This CDR3 region has 13 residues. The V segment lost 1 base and the J segment 4 bases; nucleotides outside the gene matches: 2. The germline V gene encodes CDR1 GTSNPN and CDR2 SVGIG (reference sequence). CDR3 DNA sequence: TGTGCCTGGAGTGCTGGACAGGGAGAGACCCAGTACTTC. Translation gives CAWSAGQGETQYF.

This chain uses TRBV19 with TRBJ1-6; unclear D gene. Per the germline V gene, CDR1 is LNHDA and CDR2 is SQIVND (reference sequence). V was clipped by 2 bases and J by 8 bases, with 13 bases between them. The CDR3 loop spans 15 amino acids. Written as DNA, the CDR3 is TGTGCCAGTAGTATAACAGCTTTTCCGGATTCACCCCTCCACTTT. Protein product: CASSITAFPDSPLHF. The full variable domain, rest sourced from reference TRBV19 and TRBJ1-6, is DGGITQSPKYLFRKEGQNVTLSCEQNLNHDAMYWYRQDPGQGLRLIYYSQIVNDFQKGDIAEGYSVSREKKESFPLTVTSAQKNPTAFYLCASSITAFPDSPLHFGNGTRLTVT.

This chain joins TRBV6-6 and TRBJ2-2, with D possibly TRBD1 on 6 matching bases. The CDR3 length is 13 residues. Trimming took 9 bases from V and 4 from J, leaving 12 bases between them. The germline CDR1 and CDR2 sequences are MNHNY and SVGAGI (reference sequence). CDR3 sequence reads: CASRGGGTGELFF. In DNA, the CDR3 is TGTGCCAGTAGAGGGGGTGGCACCGGGGAGCTGTTTTTT.

J is TRBJ1-3 and V is TRBV7-9; weak D call: TRBD1 (5 bases). Germline V lookup: CDR1 SEHNR, CDR2 FQNEAQ (reference sequence). V was pared by 4 bases and J by 4 bases, with 11 bases between. CDR3 size: 14 residues. CDR3 in amino acids: CASSSRAYGNTIYF. CDR3 coding DNA: TGTGCCAGCAGCTCCAGGGCTTACGGAAACACCATATATTTT.

V usage is TRBV6-6 and J usage is TRBJ2-3, with D possibly matching TRBD1 (6 bases). This CDR3 is 12 amino acids long. Trimming took 6 bases from V and 14 from J, leaving 18 bases between them. Germline-derived CDR1 and CDR2 are MNHNY and SVGAGI (reference sequence). CDR3 DNA sequence: TGTGCCAGCAGAGGAGGACAGCTGGACCTGTATTTT. It codes for CASRGGQLDLYF.

The genes are TRBV3-1 (or the pseudogene TRBV3-2) and TRBJ1-3; TRBD1 aligns across 7 bases. V lost 4 bases to trimming and J lost 0 bases; unmatched junction nucleotides: 3. Germline CDR1 reads LGHDT; CDR2 reads YNNKEL (reference sequence). This CDR3 contains 15 residues. The CDR3 sequence is CASSLRDSSGNTIYF. The CDR3 DNA reads as TGTGCCAGCAGCCTTCGGGACAGCTCTGGAAACACCATATATTTT.

In its sample, this clone was seen a few times. J is TRBJ1-2 and V is TRBV2, with 9 bases that match TRBD1. Germline V gives CDR1 SNHLY, CDR2 FYNNEI. Germline trimming cut 5 bases from V and 7 bases from J; bases unmatched to any gene: 8. CDR3 length equals 14 residues. This CDR3 reads CASSLGQGAAGYTF. CDR3 sequence (DNA): TGTGCCAGCAGTCTGGGACAGGGAGCGGCTGGCTACACCTTC.

The genes are TRBV10-3 and TRBJ1-1; possible D gene TRBD1, 6 bases. Germline loops: CDR1 ENHRY, CDR2 SYGVKD. This CDR3 has 12 residues. Trimming took 6 bases from V and 5 from J, leaving 10 bases between them. The CDR3 region is CAIRTTGTEAFF. As DNA, the CDR3 is TGTGCCATCAGGACTACAGGGACTGAAGCTTTCTTT.

J is TRBJ2-2 and V is TRBV14; D gene ambiguous. Trimming took off 0 bases at V and 6 bases at J, with 5 bases between the two ends. CDR3 length: 13 amino acids. Per the germline V gene, CDR1 is SGHDN and CDR2 is FVKESK. The CDR3 loop is CASSQDRPGELFF. The CDR3 nucleotides read TGTGCCAGCAGCCAAGACAGGCCCGGGGAGCTGTTTTTT.

DNA for the CDR3: TGTGCCAGCAGTGCGAACGGGGATCCCACAGATACGCAGTATTTT. Its translation is CASSANGDPTDTQYF. This chain connects TRBV2 to TRBJ2-3, with D perhaps TRBD2 (5 bases). V lost 4 bases and J lost 2, with 13 bases in between. The CDR3 is 15 residues long. Germline lookup yields CDR1 SNHLY and CDR2 FYNNEI.

The rearrangement joins TRBV6-5 to TRBJ2-1; 7 bases line up with TRBD2. The CDR3 consists of 14 residues. The trim removed 8 bases at V and 4 bases at J, leaving 8 bases unmatched. Germline values: CDR1 MNHEY, CDR2 SVGAGI. Written as DNA, the CDR3 is TGTGCCAGCGCCAAGGCGGGGGAGTACAATGAGCAGTTCTTC. Translation: CASAKAGEYNEQFF.

This clone was picked up a small number of times. V gene TRBV7-9 combines with J gene TRBJ1-1; D is perhaps TRBD1 (6 bases). Germline CDR1 and CDR2: SEHNR and FQNEAQ (reference sequence). Trimming shortened V by 2 bases and J by 7 bases, and 20 bases separated the two germline ends. The CDR3 contains 16 residues. The CDR3 DNA sequence: TGTGCCAGCAGCTTATTGGGGACACCGGGCAAACTTGAAGCTTTCTTT. This encodes CASSLLGTPGKLEAFF.

CDR3 coding DNA: TGTGCCAGCTCACCACCCCAGGGTATAGCAGATACGCAGTATTTT. Translated: CASSPPQGIADTQYF. The chain recombines TRBV18 with TRBJ2-3; D is possibly TRBD1 (5 bases). Deletions cut 0 bases from V and 4 bases from J, with 11 bases between. The germline gives CDR1 KGHSH, CDR2 LQKENI. The CDR3 runs to 15 residues.

The chain carries TRBV5-1 and TRBJ1-1; perhaps TRBD1 as D (6 bases). The CDR3 covers 14 residues. Germline CDR1 reads SGHRS; CDR2 reads YFSETQ. V shed 2 bases and J shed 1 base, with 9 bases lying between them. CDR3 sequence: CASSLLQGNTEAFF. CDR3 in DNA: TGCGCCAGCAGCTTACTACAGGGGAACACTGAAGCTTTCTTT.

The chain's CDR3 is CASSFGRVSSPLHF. For the CDR3, the DNA is TGTGCCAGTAGTTTCGGGCGGGTTAGTTCACCCCTCCACTTT. The rearrangement joins TRBV19 to TRBJ1-6; D remains ambiguous. The V gene's germline CDR1 is LNHDA and CDR2 SQIVND (reference sequence). CDR3 length: 14 amino acids. Trimming removed 5 bases at V and 9 bases at J, with 14 bases between. Full variable domain (remainder filled in from reference TRBV19 and TRBJ1-6): DGGITQSPKYLFRKEGQNVTLSCEQNLNHDAMYWYRQDPGQGLRLIYYSQIVNDFQKGDIAEGYSVSREKKESFPLTVTSAQKNPTAFYLCASSFGRVSSPLHFGNGTRLTVT.

The chain has TRBV5-1 and TRBJ1-4; D is possibly TRBD1 (6 bases). Trimming shortened V by 4 bases and J by 6 bases, and 16 bases separated the two germline ends. CDR3 length: 15 amino acids. The germline V gene encodes CDR1 SGHRS and CDR2 YFSETQ. CDR3 loop: CASSAYRVGDEKLFF. Here the CDR3 DNA reads TGCGCCAGCAGCGCCTACAGGGTTGGGGATGAAAAACTGTTTTTT.

In nucleotides, the CDR3 is TGTGCCAGCAGCGGGACAGCGTACACAGATACGCAGTATTTT. Translated: CASSGTAYTDTQYF. V gene TRBV6-5 combines with J gene TRBJ2-3; 7 nucleotides align to TRBD1. The CDR3 loop spans 14 amino acids. Unmatched junction bases numbered 5, after V lost 6 bases and J lost 2 bases. Germline CDR1 is MNHEY and CDR2 is SVGAGI.

The chain carries TRBV6-5 and TRBJ2-1; 7 bases agree with TRBD1. With V trimmed by 10 bases and J by 6 bases, 9 bases remained unmatched. The CDR3 is made up of 13 amino acids. The germline CDR1 and CDR2 sequences are MNHEY and SVGAGI. This CDR3 is CATTKDRANEQFF. The CDR3 DNA reads TGTGCCACCACGAAAGACAGGGCCAATGAGCAGTTCTTC.

The chain links TRBV7-2 to TRBJ2-1, with 11 bases identical to TRBD2. Trimming took 5 bases from V and 5 from J; bases not matched to a gene: 8. Germline V gene lookup returns CDR1 SGHTA and CDR2 FQGNSA. CDR3 length: 16 residues. The CDR3 DNA reads as TGTGCCAGCAGCGCCCAGGGACTAGCGGCGAACAATGAGCAGTTCTTC. Residues: CASSAQGLAANNEQFF.

The chain recombines TRBV3-1 (or the pseudogene TRBV3-2) with TRBJ1-3; no clear D gene. The CDR3 length is 15 residues. V lost 1 base and J lost 0, with 7 bases in between. Germline values: CDR1 LGHDT, CDR2 YNNKEL (reference sequence). The CDR3 DNA sequence: TGTGCCAGCAGCCAAGCCTCCCTCTCTGGAAACACCATATATTTT. Protein sequence: CASSQASLSGNTIYF.

This chain links TRBV7-9 with TRBJ1-2; TRBD1 is a possible D gene (6 bases). Trimming took off 2 bases at V and 7 bases at J, with 29 bases between the two ends. This CDR3 is built from 19 residues. Germline CDR1 is SEHNR and CDR2 is FQNEAQ (reference sequence). CDR3 sequence: CASSLKSVDRQALAAGYTF. In DNA, the CDR3 is TGTGCCAGCAGCTTAAAGAGCGTGGATAGACAGGCTCTAGCGGCTGGCTACACCTTC.

This clone has more than one count but fewer than ten. The chain links TRBV24-1 to TRBJ2-5; tentatively, D is TRBD1 (6 bases). Trimming took off 0 bases at V and 5 bases at J, with 12 bases between the two ends. The CDR3 runs 15 residues. Germline V gene lookup returns CDR1 KGHDR and CDR2 SFDVKD. CDR3 DNA: TGTGCCACCAGTGATTTGCAGACAGGTGGGGAGACCCAGTACTTC. It yields the protein CATSDLQTGGETQYF.

The V call is TRBV9, the J call TRBJ2-1; D is possibly TRBD1 (6 bases). Trimming left V 3 bases short and J 5 bases short, with 12 bases between. This CDR3 comprises 14 residues. Germline loops: CDR1 SGDLS, CDR2 YYNGEE. CDR3 sequence: CASSASRDNNEQFF. In nucleotides, the CDR3 is TGTGCCAGCAGCGCCTCCCGGGACAACAATGAGCAGTTCTTC.